This TCR beta chain originates from a study of T cells in Graves' hyperthyroidism and ophthalmopathy. The investigators amplified TCR beta CDR3 regions from RNA transcripts. When the TCR CDR3 underwent first-round RT-PCR, the HTBI primer set was used. MiXCR was run by TCRdb on the multiplex PCR reads, yielding one entry per CDR3 protein. Among a few hundred thousand distinct CDR3 sequences listed, just over 45% were seen once. Germline CDR1 and CDR2: ENHRY and SYGVKD. V was cut by 3 bases and J by 9 bases, with 14 bases left in between. CDR3 length: 13 amino acids. Lactation, pregnancy, other autoimmune disease or uncontrolled infection excluded patients.

The chain combines TRBV10-3 with TRBJ2-5; D gene ambiguous. This sequence originates from an adult woman with Graves' disease, either hyperthyroidism or ophthalmopathy (not recorded which). The sequencing input was peripheral blood or thyroid tissue (not recorded which). CDR3 protein: CAISDVVDQPQYF. The CDR3 region has the DNA TGTGCCATCAGTGATGTTGTCGATCAGCCCCAGTACTTC.